These 3 T cell receptor beta chains were sequenced from one sample in a study of Ad26.COV2.S vaccination and SARS-CoV-2 variants listed by TCRdb under 2021. Interpreted using the paper, the treatment or condition label stands for: some 20 received Ad26.COV2.S at low or high dose, single or two shots; about 5 received placebo; per-sample allocation not given. For vaccine and placebo recipients, the sequenced repertoires came from samples collected on day 63 after the first injection. Library creation used the immunoSEQ multiplex PCR assay. What TCRdb holds here is the immuneACCESS table cut down to in-frame rearrangements. Part of the clones is not present; checked against another copy, under half of the missing clones reflect an unresolved V gene, and the others are unexplained. Present in this sample are approximately 480,000 clones, around 85% of which were seen just once. The ten largest make up 13% of the sample.

The sample in question was peripheral blood, obtained in a trial of Ad26.COV2.S vaccine versus placebo. These receptors came from a person between 18 and 59 years old who received the Ad26.COV2.S COVID-19 vaccine or a placebo.

The J gene is TRBJ2-7, the V gene TRBV5-4; D gene ambiguous. V lost 0 bases and J 1 base, leaving 11 bases between the germline ends. CDR1 and CDR2 (germline): SGHNT, YYREEE (reference sequence). This CDR3 spans 15 amino acids. The CDR3 sequence: CASSLGSPNSYEQYF. In DNA form, the CDR3 reads TGTGCCAGCAGCTTGGGTTCCCCAAATTCCTACGAGCAGTACTTC.

V usage is TRBV4-3 and J usage is TRBJ2-5; 8 nucleotides line up with TRBD2. V shed 2 bases, J shed 1 base, and the junction held 9 bases outside the gene matches. This CDR3 contains 17 residues. Germline V lookup: CDR1 LGHNA, CDR2 YSLEER. This chain's CDR3 is CASSQYGLAGSQETQYF. The CDR3 region has the DNA TGCGCCAGCAGCCAATATGGGCTAGCGGGCTCCCAAGAGACCCAGTACTTC.

J is TRBJ2-5 and V is TRBV6-6, with 9 positions matching TRBD1. The CDR3 has 13 residues. Trimming cost V 6 bases and J 5 bases; bases outside gene matches: 4. The germline V gene encodes CDR1 MNHNY and CDR2 SVGAGI (reference sequence). Written as DNA, the CDR3 is TGTGCCAGCAGGGGACAGGGTACGGAGACCCAGTACTTC. Translation: CASRGQGTETQYF.